This T cell receptor beta chain appears in the sequencing data of a study of blood T cell repertoires in COVID-19 (dated by TCRdb to between 2020 and 2021). Regarding the complete study: Collaborator samples came from the United States, Italy and Spain and covered acute and convalescent phases of COVID-19. The dataset comprised deeply sampled blood TCRbeta repertoires from subjects exposed to, actively infected with, or recovered from COVID-19. The repertoires were made available in a free public database intended to serve as a resource for research on the immune response to SARS-CoV-2. The prospective study material was composed of cDNA or gDNA derived from T cells, B-cell-depleted T cells, or PBMCs. HLA class I and class II types, where available, came from metadata supplied by the sample provider rather than from assay-based typing. The sample metadata nearly always contained a de-identified subject ID, COVID-19 status, age in years and sex. The samples were drawn from two sources: the first 160 participants of the ongoing ImmuneRACE study, and about 1,300 subjects contributed by 6 global collaborators.

In Seattle, one collaborating source enrolled patients while the infection was active and tracked those patients longitudinally over the course of disease. Each collaborating institution followed its own protocols to collect whole blood in K2EDTA tubes. Collaborator samples were shipped for TCRbeta analysis as frozen whole blood, isolated PBMCs, or DNA extracted from either sample type. The immunoSEQ Assay, a bias-controlled multiplex PCR, was used to amplify TCRbeta CDR3 regions from genomic DNA. The authors' pipeline ran thus. Within the assay, amplification of reference gene primers was used to estimate how many nucleated cells each sample contained. To quantify the absolute abundance of each unique TCRbeta CDR3 rearrangement, sequence reads were collapsed and filtered. For each sample, productive Simpson clonality was calculated as the square root of Simpson's diversity index across productive rearrangements. As stored in TCRdb, this immuneACCESS dataset retains in-frame rearrangements with V and J assigned. A fraction of the clones does not appear; measured against another copy, unresolved V genes explain less than half of the discrepancy, and the remainder lacks a known reason. V and J calls plus clone size are reproduced from that table; the DNA served to infer D and trimming. In this sample the table shows about 240,000 clones, 65% to 90% of which occur a single time. About 5.1% of the sample belongs to the ten largest clones.

Summary of the overall study and its limitations: The amount of clinical and demographic metadata varied by source and participant and was provided uncurated.

Including the terminal cysteine and phenylalanine, the CDR3 comprises 16 residues. Only CDR3 DNA remains: 48 bases, in frame from the first base. V sheds 4 bases and J sheds 4 bases, leaving 17 bases between their ends. In the germline V gene, CDR1 corresponds to MNHEY and CDR2 to SVGAGI. A note on this clone: This clone's antigen is unknown. No much larger clone is present one base from it, and per-base qualities are unavailable.

This sequence uses TRBV6-5 and TRBJ1-3; TRBD1 is a weak D gene call, 5 bases matching. The source is a man aged 45 to 65 with COVID-19, enrolled during active disease. The sample comprised peripheral blood. The CDR3 reads as follows: CASSLRSGGTGNTIYF. The nucleotide sequence is given as TGTGCCAGCAGTTTAAGGAGTGGGGGGACGGGAAACACCATATATTTT.